Many counts were recorded for the clone carrying this TCR beta chain. The antigen is undetermined. This sample is part of a study of T cell repertoires in cytomegalovirus infection. Study in general: CMV epitopes, recently identified HLA-C-restricted and well-studied HLA-B-restricted, were used. CMV infection plus the matching HLA type was flagged by public TCR beta signatures. Study-level results: Summed frequency of public TCR beta families distinguished CMV carriers with the relevant HLA.

TCRdb independently ran MiXCR on the reads; one entry per CDR3 protein. The repertoire consists of about 830,000 distinct CDR3 sequences, with about 33% occurring once and the leading ten covering around 11%. The CDR3 runs 14 residues. V lost 4 bases, J lost 7 bases, and 16 bases lay in between. Germline V gives CDR1 SEHNR, CDR2 FQNEAQ (reference sequence). The sample in question was cultured CD8+ T cells from PBMCs, obtained from culture after CMV antigen stimulation. The rearrangement links TRBV7-9 to TRBJ2-5; D is undetermined. The TCR originated in a human donor in good health (CMV status not recorded). Some clones in this sample may be carry-over from other donors' samples. CDR3 protein: CASSSNGIPLTQYF. The CDR3 nucleotides are TGTGCCAGCAGCTCCAATGGGATCCCTTTGACCCAGTACTTC.